One and the same sample provided the 21 T cell receptor beta chains below, sequenced in a study of blood T cell repertoires in COVID-19. Clones were read by immunoSEQ multiplex PCR, and TCRdb kept only the in-frame ones, dropping some. The sample holds a few hundred thousand clones, more than 65% seen once. Sequences were obtained from PBMCs or T cells enriched from blood (not recorded which). The receptor set was obtained from a man aged 45-60 years who had recovered from COVID-19.

The chain is built from TRBV15 and TRBJ1-5; D unresolved. Germline CDR1 reads LNHNV; CDR2 reads YYDKDF (reference sequence). This CDR3 has 17 residues. V dropped 0 bases and J dropped 4 bases, with 16 bases sitting between them. The CDR3: CATSRDPYNLENQPQHF. DNA of the CDR3: TGTGCCACCAGCAGAGATCCGTACAACCTAGAGAATCAGCCCCAGCATTTT.

The V call is TRBV30, the J call TRBJ2-5; weak D call: TRBD2 (7 bases). This CDR3 contains 16 residues. The germline V gene encodes CDR1 GTSNPN and CDR2 SVGIG (reference sequence). V dropped 0 bases and J dropped 2 bases, with 16 bases sitting between them. The DNA of the CDR3 is TGTGCCTGGAGTGTACGAGGGGGGGCGAATCAAGAGACCCAGTACTTC. Amino acid sequence: CAWSVRGGANQETQYF.

The rearrangement joins TRBV7-8 to TRBJ2-5, with TRBD2 matching over 9 bases. With 1 base clipped from V and 10 bases from J, the junction kept 19 bases outside the gene matches. CDR1 SGHVS and CDR2 FQNEAQ come from the germline V gene. The CDR3 spans 18 residues. CDR3 nucleotides: TGTGCCAGCAGCTTAGGACACGCGTATGGCGGGGGGGGCCGTGACCAGTACTTC. Protein sequence: CASSLGHAYGGGGRDQYF.

This rearrangement joins TRBV15 to TRBJ2-5, with D perhaps TRBD2 (6 bases). Deletions cut 0 bases from V and 9 bases from J, with 20 bases between. This CDR3 is 16 amino acids long. Germline assignment: CDR1 LNHNV and CDR2 YYDKDF (reference sequence). The CDR3 DNA sequence: TGTGCCACCAGCAGAGAGGGGGGTAGGGCGGGCACGCCCCAGTACTTC. Translated: CATSREGGRAGTPQYF.

This CDR3 reads CASRGGRNEKLFF. CDR3 sequence (DNA): TGTGCCAGCAGAGGGGGAAGAAATGAAAAACTGTTTTTT. The chain joins TRBV6-5 to TRBJ1-4; D might be TRBD1 (6 bases). Between the trimmed V and J ends, which lost 6 bases and 5 bases, there was a span of 10 bases. CDR3 length equals 13 residues. Germline V CDR1 and CDR2: MNHEY, SVGAGI.

V gene TRBV25-1 combines with J gene TRBJ1-1; the D gene is possibly TRBD1 (5 bases). The V end was cut by 6 bases, the J end by 1 base, with 12 bases between. There are 14 residues in the CDR3. Germline loops: CDR1 MGHDK, CDR2 SYGVNS. The CDR3 DNA follows: TGTGCCAGCAGAGCGGGGGAGGGGAACACTGAAGCTTTCTTT. Translation: CASRAGEGNTEAFF.

The chain combines TRBV2 with TRBJ1-2, with TRBD1 matching 10 bases. This CDR3 comprises 14 residues. Unmatched junction bases numbered 3, after V lost 2 bases and J lost 6 bases. CDR1 SNHLY and CDR2 FYNNEI come from the germline V gene. The CDR3 loop is CASSERGTGDGYTF. For the CDR3, the DNA is TGTGCCAGCAGTGAACGGGGGACAGGGGATGGCTACACCTTC.

V usage is TRBV3-1 (or the pseudogene TRBV3-2) and J usage is TRBJ2-5; TRBD2 matches 13 bases. The V and J ends lost 4 bases and 5 bases, in that order; junction bases with no gene match: 16. CDR3 size: 19 residues. CDR1 and CDR2 (germline): LGHDT, YNNKEL (reference sequence). CDR3 DNA sequence: TGTGCCAGCAGCCTGTCGGATTTCGGACTAGCGGGGGCGAGGGAGACCCAGTACTTC. Translating it yields CASSLSDFGLAGARETQYF.

This clone was counted a single time. The chain combines TRBV9 with TRBJ2-1; no clear D gene. The germline gives CDR1 SGDLS, CDR2 YYNGEE. V was pared by 4 bases and J by 7 bases, with 18 bases between. The CDR3 sequence is 15 residues long. CDR3 nucleotide sequence: TGTGCCAGCAGCTTAGACCTCCTTCCTAGTAATGAGCAGTTCTTC. Protein: CASSLDLLPSNEQFF.

This rearrangement joins TRBV6-5 to TRBJ1-1; possibly TRBD1 for D (5 bases). The germline gives CDR1 MNHEY, CDR2 SVGAGI. V was trimmed by 2 bases and J by 10 bases, leaving 17 bases between them. CDR3 size: 14 residues. In DNA, the CDR3 is TGTGCCAGCAGTTACCGCGGGGAGGGGTCAATAGCTTTCTTT. It specifies CASSYRGEGSIAFF.

The chain couples TRBV10-1 to TRBJ1-1; TRBD1 matches 8 bases. V was clipped by 2 bases and J by 0 bases; unmatched bases: 2. This CDR3 has 15 residues. The germline gives CDR1 WNHNN, CDR2 SYGVQD (reference sequence). The CDR3, as DNA: TGCGCCAGCAGTGAGCGACAGGGGATGAACACTGAAGCTTTCTTT. This encodes CASSERQGMNTEAFF.

This sequence joins TRBV3-1 (or the pseudogene TRBV3-2) and TRBJ1-4; no firm D call. The ends were cut back, 5 bases at V and 6 bases at J, with 16 bases in the middle. The CDR3 runs to 15 residues. Germline V gene sequence: CDR1 LGHDT, CDR2 YNNKEL (reference sequence). The CDR3 DNA reads TGTGCCAGCAGCTCACGCGGGGTTTCAGATGAAAAACTGTTTTTT. Translation: CASSSRGVSDEKLFF.

This sequence joins TRBV4-1 and TRBJ2-5; D unclear. CDR1 and CDR2 (germline): MGHRA, YSYEKL. The CDR3 runs 13 residues. Deletions cut 1 base from V and 4 bases from J, with 7 bases between. CDR3 residues: CASSQGAIETQYF. The CDR3 bases are TGCGCCAGCAGCCAAGGGGCGATAGAGACCCAGTACTTC.

In its sample, this clone was seen once. V is TRBV27 and J is TRBJ2-7, with a tentative D call TRBD2 (6 bases). Germline assignment: CDR1 MNHEY and CDR2 SMNVEV (reference sequence). V dropped 8 bases and J dropped 4 bases, with 12 bases sitting between them. This CDR3 spans 12 amino acids. This chain's CDR3 is CASRSAGYEQYF. CDR3 nucleotides: TGTGCCAGCCGCAGTGCGGGGTACGAGCAGTACTTC.

The chain recombines TRBV5-1 with TRBJ1-1, with D possibly being TRBD1 (5 bases). The CDR3 is made up of 13 amino acids. Germline CDR1 is SGHRS and CDR2 is YFSETQ. Trimming removed 4 bases at V and 0 bases at J, with 7 bases between. DNA for the CDR3: TGCGCCAGCAGCGTGGACATGAACACTGAAGCTTTCTTT. It is translated as CASSVDMNTEAFF.

This clone was counted between two and nine times. The rearrangement uses TRBV9 and TRBJ1-3, with 11 bases identical to TRBD1. The V gene's germline CDR1 is SGDLS and CDR2 YYNGEE. The junction had 11 bases not matched to a gene; V was cut back by 3 bases and J by 0 bases. This CDR3 contains 19 residues. The CDR3 DNA reads as TGTGCCAGCAGCGCACCGGGACAGGGGGGACGGAGCTCTGGAAACACCATATATTTT. Translated: CASSAPGQGGRSSGNTIYF.

The chain carries TRBV28 and TRBJ1-5, with 7 bases that match TRBD1. The CDR3 runs to 15 residues. Germline loops: CDR1 MDHEN, CDR2 SYDVKM. Unmatched junction bases numbered 10, after V lost 7 bases and J lost 4 bases. CDR3 loop: CASNRGTLTNQPQHF. CDR3 DNA sequence: TGTGCCAGCAACAGGGGAACACTTACTAATCAGCCCCAGCATTTT.

The gene calls are TRBV4-3 and TRBJ1-3; the D is unclear. The CDR3 consists of 14 residues. CDR1 is LGHNA, CDR2 YSLEER, per germline. The ends were cut back, 1 base at V and 3 bases at J, with 7 bases in the middle. The CDR3 loop is CASSQVVDGNTIYF. CDR3 bases: TGCGCCAGCAGCCAAGTGGTAGATGGAAACACCATATATTTT.

The chain has TRBV6-5 and TRBJ1-3; the D gene is possibly TRBD1 (5 bases). The CDR3 consists of 15 residues. V was clipped by 6 bases and J by 2 bases, with 14 bases between them. Germline CDR1 reads MNHEY; CDR2 reads SVGAGI. In DNA form, the CDR3 reads TGTGCCAGCAGGCCCACGGCGGGGGCTGGAAACACCATATATTTT. Amino acid sequence: CASRPTAGAGNTIYF.

This rearrangement joins TRBV10-2 to TRBJ1-5, with unresolved D. Germline lookup yields CDR1 WSHSY and CDR2 SAAADI. CDR3 length: 14 amino acids. V was cut by 6 bases and J by 6 bases, with 15 bases left in between. This chain's CDR3 is CASRGAHGVQPQHF. The CDR3, as DNA: TGCGCCAGCAGGGGCGCACACGGGGTTCAGCCCCAGCATTTT.

The chain has TRBV28 and TRBJ2-7, with D possibly matching TRBD2 (5 bases). This CDR3 spans 18 amino acids. Trimming stripped 2 bases from V and 2 bases from J, with 22 bases between. Germline CDR1 reads MDHEN; CDR2 reads SYDVKM. The CDR3 sequence is CASSLSTLRTRPTYEQYF. The CDR3 DNA reads as TGTGCCAGCAGTTTAAGTACCCTTCGGACTCGGCCGACCTACGAGCAGTACTTC.